This passage covers 5 T cell receptor beta chains from one sample sequenced in a study of regulatory and conventional T cells in RAG deficiency. Clones were sequenced by immunoSEQ multiplex PCR, and TCRdb holds only the in-frame ones, with some missing. The table includes around 37,000 clones, about 88% detected once. This same sample was also part of a study on regulatory T cells. From that report: Amplification used 52 TRBV primers and 13 TRBJ primers.

The sample comprised CD8+ T cells sorted from blood. These receptors all stem from a human donor in good health.

The V and J genes are TRBV11-2 and TRBJ1-2; D gene ambiguous. The germline V and J ends were trimmed by 5 bases and 7 bases, with 11 bases remaining between them. Germline loops: CDR1 SGHAT, CDR2 FQNNGV. This CDR3 has 12 amino acids. The CDR3 reads CASSLYLSGYTF. The CDR3 DNA reads TGTGCCAGCAGCCTTTACTTGTCTGGCTACACCTTC.

The chain has TRBV29-1 and TRBJ1-1, with D tentatively TRBD1 (5 bases). The V end lost 1 base, the J end lost 0 bases, and 9 bases lay between the germline ends. Germline loops: CDR1 SQVTM, CDR2 ANQGSEA. The CDR3 consists of 14 residues. The CDR3 loop reads CSVEGRGLNTEAFF. The CDR3, as DNA: TGCAGCGTTGAAGGTCGGGGGTTGAACACTGAAGCTTTCTTT.

V gene TRBV7-2 combines with J gene TRBJ1-1; no firm D call. Germline CDR1 reads SGHTA; CDR2 reads FQGNSA. CDR3 size: 15 residues. The germline V and J ends were trimmed by 2 bases and 5 bases, with 15 bases remaining between them. CDR3 bases: TGTGCCAGCAGCTTACTGCTTAGCCCGAAGACTGAAGCTTTCTTT. Its protein product is CASSLLLSPKTEAFF.

The rearrangement uses TRBV2 and TRBJ1-1; 9 bases are shared with TRBD1. CDR1 and CDR2 (germline): SNHLY, FYNNEI. The V gene end was trimmed by 6 bases and the J gene end by 5 bases; junction bases not matched to a gene: 10. This CDR3 has 15 amino acids. CDR3 amino acids: CASSVVGTGRTEAFF. CDR3 DNA: TGTGCCAGCAGCGTGGTCGGGACAGGGAGGACTGAAGCTTTCTTT.

J is TRBJ1-1 and V is TRBV5-6; 9 nucleotides match TRBD1. In germline, CDR1 is SGHDT, CDR2 YYEEEE. J lost 1 base, V lost 4 bases, and 2 bases had no gene match. The CDR3 is made up of 14 amino acids. The CDR3 nucleotides are TGTGCCAGCAGCCGGGACAGGGCGAACACTGAAGCTTTCTTT. Protein product: CASSRDRANTEAFF.